The T cell receptor (beta chain) described here comes from a study of blood T cell repertoires in COVID-19 (dated by TCRdb to the early 2020s). Broadly, across the study: Collaborator samples came from the United States, Italy and Spain and covered acute and convalescent phases of COVID-19. The prospective study material was composed of cDNA or gDNA derived from T cells, B-cell-depleted T cells, or PBMCs. Deeply sampled blood TCRbeta repertoires from subjects exposed to, actively infected with, or recovered from COVID-19 were included in the dataset. The repertoires were made available in a free public database intended to serve as a resource for research on the immune response to SARS-CoV-2. The samples were drawn from two sources: the first 160 participants of the ongoing ImmuneRACE study, and 1,254 subjects contributed by 6 global collaborators. The sample metadata nearly always contained a de-identified subject ID, COVID-19 status, age in years and sex. Where HLA class I and class II types were available, the types were taken from metadata supplied by the sample provider, not from assay-based typing. Findings and caveats that apply to the study as a whole: How much clinical and demographic metadata was included differed by source and by participant, and the metadata was provided uncurated.

Each collaborating institution followed its own protocols to collect whole blood in K2EDTA tubes. For TCRbeta analysis, collaborators shipped samples as frozen whole blood, isolated PBMCs, or DNA extracted from either of those sample types. TCRbeta CDR3 regions were amplified from genomic DNA using the immunoSEQ Assay, a bias-controlled multiplex PCR. The authors' analysis ran thus. Within the assay, amplification of reference gene primers was used to estimate how many nucleated cells each sample contained. To quantify the absolute abundance of each unique TCRbeta CDR3 rearrangement, sequence reads were collapsed and filtered. For each sample, productive Simpson clonality was calculated as the square root of Simpson's diversity index over productive rearrangements. TCRdb stores this immuneACCESS table with in-frame sequences only. Part of the clones is absent; in the studies checked, under half of the shortfall reflects unresolved V genes, and no reason is known for the rest. That table gives V, J and clone size, and the DNA gave D and trimming. The sample table lists about 140,000 clones, about 82% of them with a count of one. The top ten constitute almost 8.5% of the sample.

In the case of this clone: This receptor's antigen is unknown. The sample holds no much larger clone one base away, and base qualities are not on file.

According to the germline V gene, CDR1 reads KGHSH and CDR2 reads LQKENI. Trimming accounts for 2 bases at V and 7 bases at J, while the number of junction bases matched to no gene is 7. The CDR3 contains 15 residues, cysteine and phenylalanine counted. The only DNA kept is the CDR3, 45 bases in frame from the first base. The chain uses TRBV18 and TRBJ2-1; a stretch of 8 junction bases matches TRBD2. Sample: peripheral blood. The clonotype comes from a woman between 55 and 75 years old with acute or convalescent COVID-19. The bases read TGTGCCAGCTCACCATTTCAAGCGGGGGTTAATGAGCAGTTCTTC. The translation is CASSPFQAGVNEQFF.